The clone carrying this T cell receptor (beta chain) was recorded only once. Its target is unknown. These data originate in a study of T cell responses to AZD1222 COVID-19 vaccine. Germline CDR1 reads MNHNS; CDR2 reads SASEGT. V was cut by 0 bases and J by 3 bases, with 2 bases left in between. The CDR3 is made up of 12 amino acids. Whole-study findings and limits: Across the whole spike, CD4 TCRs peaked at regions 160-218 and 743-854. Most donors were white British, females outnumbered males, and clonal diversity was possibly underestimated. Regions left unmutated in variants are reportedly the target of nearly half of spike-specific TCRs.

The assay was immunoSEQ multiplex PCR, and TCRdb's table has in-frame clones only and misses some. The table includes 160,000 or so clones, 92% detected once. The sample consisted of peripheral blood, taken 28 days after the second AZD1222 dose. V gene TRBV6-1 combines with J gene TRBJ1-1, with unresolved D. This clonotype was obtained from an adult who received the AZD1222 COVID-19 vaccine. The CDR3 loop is CASSEAYTEAFF. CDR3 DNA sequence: TGTGCCAGCAGTGAAGCGTACACTGAAGCTTTCTTT.